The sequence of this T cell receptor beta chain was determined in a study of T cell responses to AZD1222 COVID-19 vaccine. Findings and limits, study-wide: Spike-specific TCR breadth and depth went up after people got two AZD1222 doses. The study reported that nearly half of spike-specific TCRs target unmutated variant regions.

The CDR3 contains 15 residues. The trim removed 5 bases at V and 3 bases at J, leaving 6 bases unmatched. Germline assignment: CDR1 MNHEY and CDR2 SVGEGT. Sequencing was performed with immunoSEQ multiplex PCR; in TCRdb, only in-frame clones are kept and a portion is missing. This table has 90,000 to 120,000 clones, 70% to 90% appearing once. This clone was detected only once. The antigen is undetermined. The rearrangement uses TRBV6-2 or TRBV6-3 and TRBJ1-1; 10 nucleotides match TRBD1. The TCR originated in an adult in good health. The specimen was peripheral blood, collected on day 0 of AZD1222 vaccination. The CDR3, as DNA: TGTGCCAGCAGTGACGGCGGGACAGGGGACACTGAAGCTTTCTTT. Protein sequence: CASSDGGTGDTEAFF.